The clone carrying this T cell receptor (beta chain) showed up many times. The sample comes from a study of Graves' ophthalmopathy and Graves' hyperthyroidism. Amplification of the TCR beta CDR3 regions used RNA transcripts (as template). An opening RT-PCR round employed HTBI primers and preceded a second-round multiplex PCR. TCRdb reprocessed the multiplex PCR reads with MiXCR, giving one entry per CDR3 protein. Among around 1,000,000 distinct CDR3 sequences listed, less than 45% were seen once. The sequence was collected from an adult man with Graves' hyperthyroidism. The specimen was peripheral blood or thyroid tissue (not recorded which).

The CDR3 bases are TGCAGTGCTCCGGCAGGGCCCCCCTACGAGCAGTACTTC. Its protein product is CSAPAGPPYEQYF. The rearrangement uses TRBV20-1 and TRBJ2-7, with D possibly being TRBD1 (5 bases). The CDR3 extends over 13 amino acids. Between the trimmed V and J ends, which lost 5 bases and 2 bases, there was a span of 13 bases. Germline V CDR1 and CDR2: DFQATT, SNEGSKA (reference sequence).